One sample yielded the 32 T cell receptor beta chains listed below, sequenced in a study of T cell repertoires in ileal Crohn's disease. TCRdb keeps only in-frame clones here, not all; method: immunoSEQ multiplex PCR. The table records 10,000 to 14,000 clones, roughly 82% of them present only once. Sequencing was done on a sample of ileal tissue. All receptors derive from an adult with Crohn's disease.

This chain connects TRBV18 to TRBJ1-1; D gene uncertain. The CDR3 length is 13 residues. Germline V gives CDR1 KGHSH, CDR2 LQKENI. V was shortened by 6 bases and J by 1 base, with 9 bases between the two germline ends. The CDR3 nucleotides read TGTGCCAGCTCGCTGAGTCAGAACACTGAAGCTTTCTTT. It specifies CASSLSQNTEAFF.

In its sample, this clone was seen once. The chain recombines TRBV4-3 with TRBJ1-4, with 8 bases aligning to TRBD1. Germline V gene data show CDR1 as LGHNA and CDR2 as YSLEER. The CDR3 runs 18 residues. Germline trimming cut 5 bases from V and 1 base from J; bases unmatched to any gene: 12. The CDR3 bases are TGCGCCAGCAGCGACCGTCTAACAGGGGGTAGAACTAATGAAAAACTGTTTTTT. Amino acid sequence: CASSDRLTGGRTNEKLFF.

This clone has just one count. The V call is TRBV28, the J call TRBJ1-1; D uncertain. CDR1 and CDR2 from the germline V gene are MDHEN and SYDVKM. The CDR3 is made up of 11 amino acids. Trimming pared 7 bases from V and 5 bases from J, leaving 8 bases between. The CDR3 region has the DNA TGTGCCAGCATGAGGTGGACTGAAGCTTTCTTT. It codes for CASMRWTEAFF.

This clone was counted once. CDR3 nucleotides: TGCGCCAGCAGCCCCGGGACAGCGAAAGACTACGAGCAGTACTTC. Translation: CASSPGTAKDYEQYF. The J gene is TRBJ2-7, the V gene TRBV5-1; 7 bases are shared with TRBD1. CDR1 is SGHRS and CDR2 is YFSETQ in the germline V gene. CDR3 length: 15 amino acids. The trim removed 4 bases at V and 3 bases at J, leaving 10 bases unmatched.

The chain employs TRBV28 and TRBJ2-2; 10 nucleotides agree with TRBD2. CDR1 is MDHEN, CDR2 SYDVKM, per germline. V dropped 2 bases and J dropped 4; count of bases not matched to a gene: 4. The CDR3 is 16 residues long. The CDR3 DNA reads as TGTGCCAGCAGTTTAGTAGCTAGCGGGGGCACCGGGGAGCTGTTTTTT. Translation: CASSLVASGGTGELFF.

This chain's CDR3 is CASRETGSGYTF. The CDR3 bases are TGTGCCAGCAGGGAGACAGGGTCGGGCTACACCTTC. The chain couples TRBV2 to TRBJ1-2; 7 bases are shared with TRBD1. CDR1 is SNHLY, CDR2 FYNNEI, per germline. The trim removed 6 bases at V and 8 bases at J, leaving 6 bases unmatched. The CDR3 sequence is 12 residues long.

CDR3 sequence: CASSLESGGGQETQYF. The DNA of the CDR3 is TGCGCCAGCAGCTTGGAGAGCGGGGGAGGCCAAGAGACCCAGTACTTC. The V gene is TRBV5-1, the J gene TRBJ2-5; 8 bases agree with TRBD2. The CDR3 is made up of 16 amino acids. CDR1 and CDR2 from the germline V gene are SGHRS and YFSETQ. Trimming cost V 0 bases and J 1 base; bases outside gene matches: 5.

This clone occurred once. The chain combines TRBV6-4 with TRBJ2-2, with D possibly TRBD2 on 5 matching bases. The CDR3 contains 15 residues. V gave up 0 bases and J gave up 0 bases, with 5 bases separating them. Germline CDR1 is MRHNA and CDR2 is SNTAGT. CDR3 sequence: CASSDSSANTGELFF. The CDR3 bases are TGTGCCAGCAGTGACTCTAGCGCGAACACCGGGGAGCTGTTTTTT.

A remark on this clone: This sample also contains other DNA sequences that code for the same CDR3. V and J are TRBV9 and TRBJ1-4; a possible D gene is TRBD1 (5 bases). This CDR3 spans 12 amino acids. The germline V gene has CDR1 SGDLS and CDR2 YYNGEE. Trimming cost V 2 bases and J 8 bases, with 7 bases left between them. The CDR3 protein is CASSVQGEKLFF. CDR3 coding DNA: TGTGCCAGCAGCGTCCAGGGAGAAAAACTGTTTTTT. Drawing the rest from reference TRBV9 and TRBJ1-4, the complete variable domain is DSGVTQTPKHLITATGQRVTLRCSPRSGDLSVYWYQQSLDQGLQFLIQYYNGEERAKGNILERFSAQQFPDLHSELNLSSLELGDSALYFCASSVQGEKLFFGSGTQLSVL.

This clone came up a few times. This chain uses TRBV6-1 with TRBJ1-2; 7 bases are a match to TRBD1. The CDR3 consists of 15 residues. CDR1 is MNHNS, CDR2 SASEGT, per germline. Trimming cost V 6 bases and J 0 bases; bases outside gene matches: 7. CDR3 loop: CASRSTGVANYGYTF. The DNA of the CDR3 is TGTGCCAGCAGGAGTACAGGGGTCGCTAACTATGGCTACACCTTC.

This clone was counted only a few times. The rearrangement links TRBV18 to TRBJ1-5; D is unresolved. Germline V lookup: CDR1 KGHSH, CDR2 LQKENI. Trimming left V 0 bases short and J 3 bases short, with 9 bases between. There are 15 residues in the CDR3. CDR3 nucleotide sequence: TGTGCCAGCTCACCACCGATGCCAGACAATCAGCCCCAGCATTTT. Encoded protein: CASSPPMPDNQPQHF.

The rearrangement uses TRBV11-2 and TRBJ1-1; possibly TRBD1 for D (6 bases). The V end was cut by 8 bases, the J end by 3 bases, with 16 bases between. Germline V gene data show CDR1 as SGHAT and CDR2 as FQNNGV. CDR3 length: 14 amino acids. The chain's CDR3 is CASDRGRGYTEAFF. The CDR3 DNA is TGTGCCAGCGACCGAGGCAGGGGATACACTGAAGCTTTCTTT.

This rearrangement joins TRBV10-3 to TRBJ1-3; unclear D gene. CDR1 is ENHRY, CDR2 SYGVKD, per germline. Deletions cut 2 bases from V and 3 bases from J, with 14 bases between. CDR3 length: 16 amino acids. The CDR3 loop is CAISEGGSLFGNTIYF. The CDR3 nucleotides are TGTGCCATCAGTGAGGGCGGCAGCTTATTTGGAAACACCATATATTTT.

The V and J genes are TRBV7-9 and TRBJ1-1; D gene ambiguous. Trimming took off 2 bases at V and 3 bases at J, with 16 bases between the two ends. Germline V CDR1 and CDR2: SEHNR, FQNEAQ (reference sequence). The CDR3 is made up of 16 amino acids. The CDR3 is CASSLNWRNRHTEAFF. DNA of the CDR3: TGTGCCAGCAGCTTAAACTGGAGGAATCGGCACACTGAAGCTTTCTTT. The entire variable domain, with the rest obtained from reference TRBV7-9 and TRBJ1-1, is as follows: DTGVSQNPRHKITKRGQNVTFRCDPISEHNRLYWYRQTLGQGPEFLTYFQNEAQLEKSRLLSDRFSAERPKGSFSTLEIQRTEQGDSAMYLCASSLNWRNRHTEAFFGQGTRLTVV.

The CDR3 region is CAWSPYTGGLIPMNTEAFF. The CDR3 DNA reads as TGTGCCTGGAGTCCTTACACAGGGGGCCTAATCCCCATGAACACTGAAGCTTTCTTT. The chain is built from TRBV30 and TRBJ1-1; 9 nucleotides align to TRBD1. Germline lookup yields CDR1 GTSNPN and CDR2 SVGIG (reference sequence). The CDR3 spans 19 residues. After removal of 2 bases from V and 0 bases from J, the junction contained 16 bases not matched to a gene.

This chain uses TRBV6-1 with TRBJ2-4, with D hard to call. Germline V CDR1 and CDR2: MNHNS, SASEGT. The V end lost 8 bases, the J end lost 5 bases, and 13 bases lay between the germline ends. This CDR3 has 13 amino acids. The CDR3: CASVRRSENIQYF. CDR3 coding DNA: TGTGCCAGCGTGCGCCGGTCCGAAAACATTCAGTACTTC.

This clone was recorded only once. This sequence joins TRBV5-4 and TRBJ2-7; possibly TRBD1 for D (5 bases). Per germline, CDR1 SGHNT and CDR2 YYREEE (reference sequence). There are 14 residues in the CDR3. The V gene lost 0 bases and the J gene lost 2 bases, with 9 bases spanning the gap. The CDR3 nucleotides are TGTGCCAGCAGCTTGGGGGGCAGACCCTACGAGCAGTACTTC. It specifies CASSLGGRPYEQYF.

This rearrangement joins TRBV7-9 to TRBJ2-3; 9 nucleotides agree with TRBD1. Trimming took 5 bases from V and 6 from J; bases not matched to a gene: 9. The CDR3 has 15 residues. Germline V gives CDR1 SEHNR, CDR2 FQNEAQ (reference sequence). CDR3 amino acids: CASSARTGVGDTQYF. The CDR3 region has the DNA TGTGCCAGCAGCGCCCGGACAGGGGTCGGCGATACGCAGTATTTT.

The V and J genes are TRBV5-5 and TRBJ1-4; D gene ambiguous. The V and J ends lost 1 base and 3 bases respectively, with 7 bases between them. The CDR3 runs 14 residues. Germline V lookup: CDR1 SGHKS, CDR2 YYEKEE (reference sequence). The CDR3 protein is CASSLSVANEKLFF. The CDR3 nucleotides read TGTGCCAGCAGCTTGTCAGTTGCTAATGAAAAACTGTTTTTT.

The V and J genes are TRBV16 and TRBJ2-5; 12 nucleotides align to TRBD2. Germline values: CDR1 KGHSY, CDR2 FQNENV. The CDR3 runs to 15 residues. Trimming removed 4 bases from V and 4 bases from J; junction bases left unmatched: 4. CDR3 loop: CASSPGLAGRETQYF. In DNA form, the CDR3 reads TGTGCCAGCAGCCCAGGACTAGCGGGGAGAGAGACCCAGTACTTC.

This chain connects TRBV7-2 to TRBJ2-3; 12 bases line up with TRBD1. The germline V gene has CDR1 SGHTA and CDR2 FQGNSA. After removal of 7 bases from V and 6 bases from J, the junction contained 2 bases not matched to a gene. This CDR3 comprises 13 residues. CDR3 sequence reads: CASKGQGADTQYF. The CDR3 DNA reads TGTGCCAGCAAGGGACAGGGGGCGGATACGCAGTATTTT.

J is TRBJ2-5 and V is TRBV11-3, with 7 bases identical to TRBD1. Unmatched junction bases numbered 7, after V lost 1 base and J lost 5 bases. The CDR3 totals 15 residues. Germline V gene lookup returns CDR1 SGHNT and CDR2 YENEEA. The CDR3 DNA is TGTGCCAGCAGCTTAGGAGGACAGGCAGCTGAGACCCAGTACTTC. This codes for CASSLGGQAAETQYF.

This clone appeared once. The V call is TRBV30, the J call TRBJ1-5; D gene uncertain. V dropped 2 bases and J dropped 4 bases, with 9 bases sitting between them. Germline CDR1 and CDR2: GTSNPN and SVGIG (reference sequence). The length of the CDR3 is 13 residues. The CDR3: CAWSYSLNQPQHF. The CDR3 DNA reads TGTGCCTGGAGTTATTCTTTGAATCAGCCCCAGCATTTT.

This chain links TRBV6-4 with TRBJ2-3, with a possible D match to TRBD2 (6 bases). V was clipped by 4 bases and J by 2 bases, with 7 bases between them. CDR3 size: 13 residues. Germline V gene lookup returns CDR1 MRHNA and CDR2 SNTAGT. CDR3 DNA sequence: TGTGCCAGCAGTGGGGGGGACACAGATACGCAGTATTTT. This gives the protein CASSGGDTDTQYF.

The count of this clone is one. The CDR3 here is CASSFKETQYF. CDR3 coding DNA: TGTGCCAGCAGCTTTAAAGAGACCCAGTACTTC. V usage is TRBV5-4 and J usage is TRBJ2-5; D is uncertain. This CDR3 spans 11 amino acids. Germline V CDR1 and CDR2: SGHNT, YYREEE (reference sequence). The germline V and J ends were trimmed by 2 bases and 3 bases, with 2 bases remaining between them.

The chain joins TRBV7-9 to TRBJ2-2; TRBD2 agrees at 8 bases. The CDR3 spans 16 residues. Germline-derived CDR1 and CDR2 are SEHNR and FQNEAQ (reference sequence). V lost 6 bases to trimming and J lost 0 bases; unmatched junction nucleotides: 6. The CDR3 sequence: CASSSGGASNTGELFF. For the CDR3, the DNA is TGTGCCAGCAGTTCCGGGGGGGCTTCGAACACCGGGGAGCTGTTTTTT.

The chain carries TRBV4-1 and TRBJ1-4, with D possibly TRBD1 on 5 matching bases. CDR3 length: 14 residues. The germline gives CDR1 MGHRA, CDR2 YSYEKL. V lost 1 base, J lost 5 bases, and 8 bases lay in between. DNA for the CDR3: TGCGCCAGCAGCCAAGGTCGGGGGAATGAAAAACTGTTTTTT. It specifies CASSQGRGNEKLFF.

This chain uses TRBV7-8 with TRBJ2-1, with a tentative D call TRBD2 (5 bases). The CDR3 sequence is 15 residues long. Germline loops: CDR1 SGHVS, CDR2 FQNEAQ. V lost 4 bases and J lost 15, with 25 bases in between. In DNA form, the CDR3 reads TGTGCCAGCAGCTCGGGGTTGGGAACCCCTGTCCAGTGGTTCTTC. Its translation: CASSSGLGTPVQWFF.

The V and J genes are TRBV18 and TRBJ2-3; 7 bases are shared with TRBD1. After removal of 3 bases from V and 0 bases from J, the junction contained 6 bases not matched to a gene. The CDR3 loop spans 16 amino acids. The germline gives CDR1 KGHSH, CDR2 LQKENI. The CDR3 sequence is CASSPRQGLSTDTQYF. The CDR3 region has the DNA TGTGCCAGCTCACCCCGACAGGGTTTAAGCACAGATACGCAGTATTTT.

The gene calls are TRBV5-1 and TRBJ1-4, with 7 nucleotides matching TRBD1. Germline-derived CDR1 and CDR2 are SGHRS and YFSETQ. This CDR3 is 14 amino acids long. V trimming: 0 bases; J trimming: 8 bases; junction bases outside the gene matches: 4. CDR3 in amino acids: CASSLEGGREKLFF. CDR3 nucleotides: TGCGCCAGCAGCTTGGAAGGGGGCAGGGAAAAACTGTTTTTT.

CDR3 region: CASSLVTQTKVNIQYF. The CDR3 DNA follows: TGCGCCAGCAGCTTGGTTACCCAGACTAAGGTAAACATTCAGTACTTC. This chain joins TRBV5-1 and TRBJ2-4; D is perhaps TRBD2 (5 bases). Trimming shortened V by 0 bases and J by 6 bases, and 16 bases separated the two germline ends. This CDR3 region has 16 residues. Germline loops: CDR1 SGHRS, CDR2 YFSETQ.

The V gene is TRBV2, the J gene TRBJ1-5, with D uncertain. CDR1 is SNHLY and CDR2 is FYNNEI in the germline V gene. The ends were cut back, 7 bases at V and 0 bases at J, with 10 bases in the middle. The length of the CDR3 is 14 residues. The CDR3 loop is CASTVQISNQPQHF. Written as DNA, the CDR3 is TGTGCCAGCACGGTGCAAATTAGCAATCAGCCCCAGCATTTT.